This is a list of T cell receptor beta chains from one sample in a study of preoperative IRX-2 immunotherapy in early breast cancer. Sequenced by immunoSEQ multiplex PCR; TCRdb stores in-frame clones only, minus some. The data show about 32,000 clones, around 86% seen once. Specimen: lymph node tissue, collected from a patient treated with IRX-2 immunotherapy. These receptors were obtained from a human donor with breast cancer. Each CDR3 is given with its conserved first and last residue. A D gene is named only where the DNA matches it firmly. Only part of the rows carry a size: once, few, many, or a class if the clone is expanded.

>TRBV19|TRBJ2-3|-|TRBD2
TGTGCCAGTAGTAGGCGGGGGGATACGCAGTATTTT
CASSRRGDTQYF
>TRBV25-1|TRBJ2-3|-|-
TGTGCCAGCAGTGACCCTAGGTACGATACGCAGTATTTT
CASSDPRYDTQYF
>TRBV18|TRBJ2-7|-|TRBD1
TGTGCCAGCTCACCAGCCGGGACAGGAGTCTACGAGCAGTACTTC
CASSPAGTGVYEQYF
>TRBV19|TRBJ2-6|-|-
TGTGCCAGTAGTAGACGTCCTGGGGCCAACGTCCTGACTTTC
CASSRRPGANVLTF
>TRBV29-1|TRBJ2-7|-|-
TGCAGCGTTGCGGGGGCAGGGGGCTCCTACGAGCAGTACTTC
CSVAGAGGSYEQYF
>TRBV6-8|TRBJ1-2|-|TRBD1
TGTGCCAGCAGACCGGGACAGGGGCTAAACTATGGCTACACCTTC
CASRPGQGLNYGYTF
>TRBV18|TRBJ2-7|-|TRBD1
TGTGCCAGCTCACCGGGACAGCTCCAGGAGCAGTACTTC
CASSPGQLQEQYF
>TRBV6-8|TRBJ1-5|-|-
TGTGCCAGCAGTAGCCCGGGGGGCCGCCAGCCCCAGCATTTT
CASSSPGGRQPQHF
>TRBV29-1|TRBJ2-2|-|-
TGCAGCGTTGTTGGGAATGCCGGGGAGCTGTTTTTT
CSVVGNAGELFF
>TRBV7-5|TRBJ2-2|-|-
TGTGCCAGCAGCTTGGCCGTCCGACAGATAACCGGGGAGCTGTTTTTT
CASSLAVRQITGELFF
>TRBV19|TRBJ2-1|few|-
TGTGCGAGCAGTGGGGGGACCTACAATGAGCAGTTCTTC
CASSGGTYNEQFF
>TRBV18|TRBJ1-2|few|-
TGTGCCAGCTCACCGGATCACTACACTAACTATGGCTACACCTTC
CASSPDHYTNYGYTF
>TRBV6-9|TRBJ2-5|-|TRBD1
TGTGCCAGCAGTTTTGGGCAGGGGGCTGAGACCCAGTACTTC
CASSFGQGAETQYF
>TRBV6-4|TRBJ2-7|-|TRBD1
TGTGCCAGCATGGGACAGGGGGCTCTTGGCGAGCAGTACTTC
CASMGQGALGEQYF
>TRBV10-3|TRBJ2-6|-|-
TGTGCCATCAGTGAGTTGGGGATCTCTGGGGCCAACGTCCTGACTTTC
CAISELGISGANVLTF
>TRBV7-7|TRBJ1-3|-|TRBD1
TGTGCCAGCAGCTTACGCCCAACACCGGGACAGAGAGGAAACACCATATATTTT
CASSLRPTPGQRGNTIYF
>TRBV19|TRBJ1-1|-|-
TGTGCCAGTACCCCTTTGGGGCAGGGCAACACTGAAGCTTTCTTT
CASTPLGQGNTEAFF
>TRBV7-6|TRBJ2-6|-|TRBD1
TGTGCCAGCAGCCGCGTCCCCGGACAGGGGCCATCTTTGGGGGCCAACGTCCTGACTTTC
CASSRVPGQGPSLGANVLTF
>TRBV6-4|TRBJ1-1|-|-
TGTGCCAGCCGGAGCCTGCGGGGGGTGAACACTGAAGCTTTCTTT
CASRSLRGVNTEAFF
>TRBV6-8|TRBJ2-1|-|TRBD1
TGTGCCAGCAGTTACTCGGGGGGGACAGGGTCACAGTTCTTC
CASSYSGGTGSQFF
>TRBV4-1|TRBJ1-1|-|-
TGCGCCAGCAGCGGACAAGTGAACACTGAAGCTTTCTTT
CASSGQVNTEAFF
>TRBV19|TRBJ1-1|-|-
TGTGCCAGTAGTCCTCGGACACACGACACTGAAGCTTTCTTT
CASSPRTHDTEAFF
>TRBV19|TRBJ1-1|-|-
TGTGCCAGTAGTATCACCATGAACACTGAAGCTTTCTTT
CASSITMNTEAFF
>TRBV11-3|TRBJ2-3|-|TRBD2
TGTGCCAGCAGCTTAATAGCGGGGGGCACAGATACGCAGTATTTT
CASSLIAGGTDTQYF
>TRBV5-1|TRBJ2-3|-|TRBD1
TGCGCCAGCAGCCACCGTCGGGACAGGTTCACAGATACGCAGTATTTT
CASSHRRDRFTDTQYF
>TRBV10-2|TRBJ1-1|once|TRBD1
TGCGCCAGCAGCAACAGGGGACCTTGGTACACTGAAGCTTTCTTT
CASSNRGPWYTEAFF
>TRBV18|TRBJ1-5|-|-
TGTGCCAGCTCACCAGGGAAGGGTAGCAATCAGCCCCAGCATTTT
CASSPGKGSNQPQHF
>TRBV10-2|TRBJ1-2|-|-
TGCGCCAGCAGTGAGTCGGCGGGGTTCGATGGCTACACCTTC
CASSESAGFDGYTF
>TRBV18|TRBJ2-2|few|TRBD2
TGTGCCAGCTCACACGGAACTAGCGGGAGGGCCACCGGGGAGCTGTTTTTT
CASSHGTSGRATGELFF
>TRBV11-3|TRBJ2-7|-|TRBD2
TGTGCCAGCACCCCGGGTCATAGGGAGGGGTACTACGAGCAGTACTTC
CASTPGHREGYYEQYF
>TRBV9|TRBJ2-2|-|TRBD1
TGTGCCAGCAGCGGACGAGGGACAGGGCAACTGAACACCGGGGAGCTGTTTTTT
CASSGRGTGQLNTGELFF
>TRBV6-8|TRBJ1-4|-|TRBD1
TGTGCCACCTCCCAGGGGGGTAATGAAAAACTGTTTTTT
CATSQGGNEKLFF
>TRBV19|TRBJ1-5|-|TRBD1
TGTGCCAGTAAGTTTGACAGGGGCGGCCAGCCCCAGCATTTT
CASKFDRGGQPQHF
>TRBV28|TRBJ1-3|-|-
TGTGCCAGCAGTTTACCAGGTTACTCTGGAAACACCATATATTTT
CASSLPGYSGNTIYF
>TRBV15|TRBJ2-5|-|-
TGTGCCACCAGCAGTTGGATGGGTTCCCAAGAGACCCAGTACTTC
CATSSWMGSQETQYF
>TRBV28|TRBJ2-5|-|-
TGTGCCAGCCGCCTTCCGGGACGCACGGAGACCCAGTACTTC
CASRLPGRTETQYF
>TRBV11-3|TRBJ1-3|-|-
TGTGCCAGCAGCTTGGCCGGGGCGGGAAACACCATATATTTT
CASSLAGAGNTIYF